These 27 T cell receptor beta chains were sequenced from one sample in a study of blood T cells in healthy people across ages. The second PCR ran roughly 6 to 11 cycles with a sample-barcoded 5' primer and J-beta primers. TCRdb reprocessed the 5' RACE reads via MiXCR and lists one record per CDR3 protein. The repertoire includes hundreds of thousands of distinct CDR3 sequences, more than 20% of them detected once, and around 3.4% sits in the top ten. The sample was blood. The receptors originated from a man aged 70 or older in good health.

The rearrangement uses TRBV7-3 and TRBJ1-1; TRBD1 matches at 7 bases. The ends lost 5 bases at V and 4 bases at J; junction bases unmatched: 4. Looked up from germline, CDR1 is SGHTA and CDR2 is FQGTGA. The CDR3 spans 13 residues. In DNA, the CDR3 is TGTGCCAGCAGCCCACAGGGGAGCACTGAAGCTTTCTTT. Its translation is CASSPQGSTEAFF. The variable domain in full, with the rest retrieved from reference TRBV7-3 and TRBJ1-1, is GAGVSQTPSNKVTEKGKYVELRCDPISGHTALYWYRQSLGQGPEFLIYFQGTGAADDSGLPNDRFFAVRPEGSVSTLKIQRTERGDSAVYLCASSPQGSTEAFFGQGTRLTVV.

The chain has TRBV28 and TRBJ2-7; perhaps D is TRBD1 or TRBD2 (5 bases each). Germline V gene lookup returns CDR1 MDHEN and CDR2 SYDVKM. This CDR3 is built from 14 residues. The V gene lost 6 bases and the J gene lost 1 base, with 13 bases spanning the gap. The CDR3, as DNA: TGTGCCAGCAGCGAGTTGAGGGGTTCCTACGAGCAGTACTTC. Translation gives CASSELRGSYEQYF.

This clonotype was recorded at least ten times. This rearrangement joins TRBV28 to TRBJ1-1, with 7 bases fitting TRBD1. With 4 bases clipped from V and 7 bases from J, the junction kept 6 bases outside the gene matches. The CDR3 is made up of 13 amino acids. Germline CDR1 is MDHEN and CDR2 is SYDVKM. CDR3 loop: CASSSVGTVEAFF. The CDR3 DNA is TGTGCCAGCAGTTCTGTCGGGACAGTTGAAGCTTTCTTT.

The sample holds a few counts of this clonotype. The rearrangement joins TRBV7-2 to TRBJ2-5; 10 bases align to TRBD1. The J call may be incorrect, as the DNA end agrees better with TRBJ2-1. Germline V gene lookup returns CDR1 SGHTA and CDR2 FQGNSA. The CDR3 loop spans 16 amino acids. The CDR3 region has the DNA TGTGCCAGCAGCATACAGACAGGGGGCGGGTACAATGAGCAGTTCTTC. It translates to CASSIQTGGGYNEQFF.

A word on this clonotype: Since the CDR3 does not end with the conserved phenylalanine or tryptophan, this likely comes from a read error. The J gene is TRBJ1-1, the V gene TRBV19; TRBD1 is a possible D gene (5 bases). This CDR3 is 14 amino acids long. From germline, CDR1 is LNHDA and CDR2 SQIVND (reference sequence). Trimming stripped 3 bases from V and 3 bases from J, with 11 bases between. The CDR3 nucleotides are TGTGCCAGTAGTATCATCGACAGAGACACTGAAGCTTTCCTT. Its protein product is CASSIIDRDTEAFL.

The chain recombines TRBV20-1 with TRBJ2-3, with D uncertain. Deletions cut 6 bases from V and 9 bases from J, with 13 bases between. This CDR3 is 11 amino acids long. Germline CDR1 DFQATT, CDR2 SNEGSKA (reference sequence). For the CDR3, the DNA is TGCAGTGCAGAGAGAGGTGGGACGCAGTATTTT. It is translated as CSAERGGTQYF.

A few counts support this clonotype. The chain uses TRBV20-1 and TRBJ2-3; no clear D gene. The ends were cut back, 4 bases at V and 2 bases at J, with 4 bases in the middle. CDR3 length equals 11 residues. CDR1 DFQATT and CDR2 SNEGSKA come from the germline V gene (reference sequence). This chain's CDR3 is CSATYTDTQYF. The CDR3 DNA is TGCAGTGCTACCTACACAGATACGCAGTATTTT.

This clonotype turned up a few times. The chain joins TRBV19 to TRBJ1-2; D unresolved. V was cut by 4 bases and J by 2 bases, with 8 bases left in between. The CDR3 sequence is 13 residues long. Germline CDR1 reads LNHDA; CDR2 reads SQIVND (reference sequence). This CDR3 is CASSKRQNYGYTF. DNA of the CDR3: TGTGCCAGTAGTAAACGGCAGAACTATGGCTACACCTTC.

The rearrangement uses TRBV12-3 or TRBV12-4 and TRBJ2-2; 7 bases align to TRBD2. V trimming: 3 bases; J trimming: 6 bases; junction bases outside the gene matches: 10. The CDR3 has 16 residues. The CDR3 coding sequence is TGTGCCAGCAGTTTTCCCCGGCCTACTAGCGCCGGGGAGCTGTTTTTT. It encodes CASSFPRPTSAGELFF.

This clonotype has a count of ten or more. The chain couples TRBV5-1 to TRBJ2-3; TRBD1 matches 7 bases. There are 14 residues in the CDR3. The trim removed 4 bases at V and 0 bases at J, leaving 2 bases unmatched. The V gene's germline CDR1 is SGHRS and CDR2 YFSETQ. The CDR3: CASSTGQSTDTQYF. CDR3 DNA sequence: TGCGCCAGCAGCACGGGACAGAGCACAGATACGCAGTATTTT.

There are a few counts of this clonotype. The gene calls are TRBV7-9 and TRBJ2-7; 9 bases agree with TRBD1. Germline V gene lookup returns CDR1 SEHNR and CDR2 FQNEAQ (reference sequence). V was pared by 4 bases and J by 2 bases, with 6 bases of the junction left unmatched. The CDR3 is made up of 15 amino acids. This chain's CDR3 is CASSSGQGYAYEQYF. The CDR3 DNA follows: TGTGCCAGCAGCTCCGGACAGGGGTATGCCTACGAGCAGTACTTC.

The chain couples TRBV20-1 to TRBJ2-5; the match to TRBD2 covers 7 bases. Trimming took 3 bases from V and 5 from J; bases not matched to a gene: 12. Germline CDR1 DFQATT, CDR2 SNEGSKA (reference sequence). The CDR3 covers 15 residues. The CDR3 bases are TGCAGTGCTAGGCCCTGGGAGCGGGATCGGGAGACCCAGTACTTC. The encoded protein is CSARPWERDRETQYF.

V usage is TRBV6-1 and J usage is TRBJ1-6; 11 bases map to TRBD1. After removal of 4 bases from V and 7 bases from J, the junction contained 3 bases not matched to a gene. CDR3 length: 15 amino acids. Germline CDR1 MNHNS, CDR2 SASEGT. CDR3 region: CASSGGQGDNSPLHF. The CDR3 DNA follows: TGTGCCAGCAGTGGGGGACAGGGGGACAATTCACCCCTCCACTTT.

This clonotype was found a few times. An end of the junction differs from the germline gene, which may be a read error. The CDR3: CSAGDPDYGLTYEQYF. The CDR3 nucleotides read TGCAGTGCTGGAGATCCCGACTACGGACTAACCTACGAGCAGTACTTC. The rearrangement uses TRBV20-1 and TRBJ2-7; a weak D match, TRBD2 (6 bases). The germline V gene has CDR1 DFQATT and CDR2 SNEGSKA (reference sequence). This CDR3 spans 16 amino acids.

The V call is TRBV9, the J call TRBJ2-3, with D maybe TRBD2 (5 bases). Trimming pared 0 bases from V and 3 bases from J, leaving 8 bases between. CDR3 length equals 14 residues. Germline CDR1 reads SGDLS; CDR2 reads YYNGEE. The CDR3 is CASSVATGTDTQYF. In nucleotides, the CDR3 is TGTGCCAGCAGCGTAGCTACGGGGACAGATACGCAGTATTTT. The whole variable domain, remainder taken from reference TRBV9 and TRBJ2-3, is DSGVTQTPKHLITATGQRVTLRCSPRSGDLSVYWYQQSLDQGLQFLIQYYNGEERAKGNILERFSAQQFPDLHSELNLSSLELGDSALYFCASSVATGTDTQYFGPGTRLTVL.

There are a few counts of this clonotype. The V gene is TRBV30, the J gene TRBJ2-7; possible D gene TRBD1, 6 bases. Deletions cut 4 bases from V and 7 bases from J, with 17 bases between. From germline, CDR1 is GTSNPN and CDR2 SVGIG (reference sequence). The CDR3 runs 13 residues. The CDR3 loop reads CAWTDRFWREQYF. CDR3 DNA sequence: TGTGCCTGGACCGACAGGTTTTGGAGAGAGCAGTACTTC.

Here the CDR3 DNA reads TGTGCCAGCAGCTTAGGTCTCTCGGCAGGTCGTAAGAACACTGAAGCTTTCTTT. As protein: CASSLGLSAGRKNTEAFF. The chain is built from TRBV11-2 and TRBJ1-1; D is unresolved. V was trimmed by 1 base and J by 1 base, leaving 19 bases between them. CDR3 size: 18 residues. CDR1 and CDR2 from the germline V gene are SGHAT and FQNNGV.

The CDR3 region is CSAPRDRGPYNSPLHF. For the CDR3, the DNA is TGCAGTGCACCCCGAGACAGGGGCCCCTATAATTCACCCCTCCACTTT. J is TRBJ1-6 and V is TRBV20-1; 8 bases map to TRBD1. There are 16 residues in the CDR3. Germline lookup yields CDR1 DFQATT and CDR2 SNEGSKA (reference sequence). The J segment lost 2 bases and the V segment lost 6 bases, leaving 9 bases of the junction unmatched.

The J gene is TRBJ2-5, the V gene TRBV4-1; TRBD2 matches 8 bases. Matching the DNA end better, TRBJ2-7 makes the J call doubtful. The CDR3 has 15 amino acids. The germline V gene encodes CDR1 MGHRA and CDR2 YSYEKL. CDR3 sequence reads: CASSQGGGLADEQYF. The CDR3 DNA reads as TGCGCCAGCAGCCAAGGGGGTGGACTAGCCGACGAGCAGTACTTC.

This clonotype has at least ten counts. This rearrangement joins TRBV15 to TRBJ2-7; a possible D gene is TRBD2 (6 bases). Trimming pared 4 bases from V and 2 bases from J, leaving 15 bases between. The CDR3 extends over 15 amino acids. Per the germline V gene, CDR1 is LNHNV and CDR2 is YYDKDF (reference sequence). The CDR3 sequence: CATSIATSGTYEQYF. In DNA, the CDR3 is TGTGCCACCAGCATTGCGACTAGTGGGACCTACGAGCAGTACTTC.

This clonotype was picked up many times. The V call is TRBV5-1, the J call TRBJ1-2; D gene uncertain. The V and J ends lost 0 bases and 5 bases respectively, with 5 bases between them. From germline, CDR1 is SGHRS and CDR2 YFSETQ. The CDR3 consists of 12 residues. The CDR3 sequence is CASSLEGYGYTF. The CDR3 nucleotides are TGCGCCAGCAGCTTGGAAGGGTATGGCTACACCTTC.

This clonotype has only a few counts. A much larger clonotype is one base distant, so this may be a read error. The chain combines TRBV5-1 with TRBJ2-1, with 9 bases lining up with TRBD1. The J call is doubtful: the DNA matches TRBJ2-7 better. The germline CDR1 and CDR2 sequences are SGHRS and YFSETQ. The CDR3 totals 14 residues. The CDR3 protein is CASGTGTGSYEQYF. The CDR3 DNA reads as TGCGCCAGCGGTACCGGGACAGGGTCTTACGAGCAGTACTTC.

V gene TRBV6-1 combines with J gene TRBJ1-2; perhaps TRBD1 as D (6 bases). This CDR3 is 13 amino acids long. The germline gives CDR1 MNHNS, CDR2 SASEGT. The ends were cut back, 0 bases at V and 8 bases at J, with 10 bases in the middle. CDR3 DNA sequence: TGTGCCAGCAGTGAAGCGTCAGGGGTCGGCTACACCTTC. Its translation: CASSEASGVGYTF.

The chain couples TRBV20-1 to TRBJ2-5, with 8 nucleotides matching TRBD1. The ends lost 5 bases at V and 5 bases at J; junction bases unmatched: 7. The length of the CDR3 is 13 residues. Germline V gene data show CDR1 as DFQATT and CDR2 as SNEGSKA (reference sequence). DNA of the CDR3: TGCAGTGCTTCAGGGGGCCCTATGGAGACCCAGTACTTC. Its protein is CSASGGPMETQYF.

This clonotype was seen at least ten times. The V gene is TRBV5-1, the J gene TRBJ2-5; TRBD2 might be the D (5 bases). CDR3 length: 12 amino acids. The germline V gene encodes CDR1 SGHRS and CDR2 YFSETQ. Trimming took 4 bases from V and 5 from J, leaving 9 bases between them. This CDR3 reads CASSGLRETQYF. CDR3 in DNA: TGCGCCAGCAGCGGACTCAGGGAGACCCAGTACTTC.

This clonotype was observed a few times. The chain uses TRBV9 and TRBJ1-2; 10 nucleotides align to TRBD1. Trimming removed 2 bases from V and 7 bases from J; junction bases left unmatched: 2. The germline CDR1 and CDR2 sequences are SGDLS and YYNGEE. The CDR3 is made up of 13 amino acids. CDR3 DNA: TGTGCCAGCAGCGTCGGGACAGGGGTTGGCTACACCTTC. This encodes CASSVGTGVGYTF.

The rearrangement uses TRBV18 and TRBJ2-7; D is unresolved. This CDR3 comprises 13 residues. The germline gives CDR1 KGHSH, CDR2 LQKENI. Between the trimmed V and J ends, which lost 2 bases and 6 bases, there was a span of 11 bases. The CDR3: CASSPGLGLEQYF. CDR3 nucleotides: TGTGCCAGCTCACCAGGGCTAGGGCTCGAGCAGTACTTC.